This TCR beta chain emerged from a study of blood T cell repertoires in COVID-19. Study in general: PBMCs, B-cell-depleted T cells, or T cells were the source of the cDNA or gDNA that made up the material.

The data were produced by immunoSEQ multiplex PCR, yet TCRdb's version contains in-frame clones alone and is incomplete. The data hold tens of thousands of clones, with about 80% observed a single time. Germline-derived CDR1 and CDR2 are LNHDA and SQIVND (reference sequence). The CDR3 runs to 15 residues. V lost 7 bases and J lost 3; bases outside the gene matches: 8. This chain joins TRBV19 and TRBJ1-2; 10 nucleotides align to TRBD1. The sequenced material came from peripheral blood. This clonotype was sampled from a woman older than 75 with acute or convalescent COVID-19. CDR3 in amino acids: CASTKTGGADYGYTF. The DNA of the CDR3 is TGTGCCAGTACCAAGACAGGGGGCGCTGACTATGGCTACACCTTC.